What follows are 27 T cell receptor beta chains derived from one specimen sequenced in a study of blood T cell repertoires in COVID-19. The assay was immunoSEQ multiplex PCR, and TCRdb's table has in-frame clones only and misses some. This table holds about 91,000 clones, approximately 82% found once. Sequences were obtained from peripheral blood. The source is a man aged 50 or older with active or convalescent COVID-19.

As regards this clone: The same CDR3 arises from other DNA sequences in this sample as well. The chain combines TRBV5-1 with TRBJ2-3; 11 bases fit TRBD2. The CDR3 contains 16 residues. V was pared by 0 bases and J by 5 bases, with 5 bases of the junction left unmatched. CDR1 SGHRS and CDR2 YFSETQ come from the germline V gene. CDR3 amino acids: CASSLDSGGAGDTQYF. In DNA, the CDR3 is TGCGCCAGCAGCTTGGATAGCGGGGGGGCTGGAGATACGCAGTATTTT.

CDR3 DNA sequence: TGTGCCAGCAGCAAAGAACAGGGCAACCGCTACGAGCAGTACTTC. Protein: CASSKEQGNRYEQYF. This chain links TRBV7-6 with TRBJ2-7; D is perhaps TRBD1 (6 bases). From germline, CDR1 is SGHVS and CDR2 FNYEAQ. The CDR3 has 15 residues. Trimming cost V 5 bases and J 3 bases, with 17 bases left between them.

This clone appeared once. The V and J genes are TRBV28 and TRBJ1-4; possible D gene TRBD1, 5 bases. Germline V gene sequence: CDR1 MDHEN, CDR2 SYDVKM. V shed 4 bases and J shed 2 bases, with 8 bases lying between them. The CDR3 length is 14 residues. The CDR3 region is CASSSGQTNEKLFF. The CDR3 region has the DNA TGTGCCAGCAGTTCAGGGCAGACTAATGAAAAACTGTTTTTT. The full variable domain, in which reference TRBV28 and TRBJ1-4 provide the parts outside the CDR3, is DVKVTQSSRYLVKRTGEKVFLECVQDMDHENMFWYRQDPGLGLRLIYFSYDVKMKEKGDIPEGYSVSREKKERFSLILESASTNQTSMYLCASSSGQTNEKLFFGSGTQLSVL.

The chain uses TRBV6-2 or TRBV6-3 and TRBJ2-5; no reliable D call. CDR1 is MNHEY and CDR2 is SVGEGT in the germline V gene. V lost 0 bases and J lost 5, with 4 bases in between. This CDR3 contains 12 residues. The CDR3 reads CASSYSGETQYF. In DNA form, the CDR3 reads TGTGCCAGCAGTTACTCGGGCGAGACCCAGTACTTC.

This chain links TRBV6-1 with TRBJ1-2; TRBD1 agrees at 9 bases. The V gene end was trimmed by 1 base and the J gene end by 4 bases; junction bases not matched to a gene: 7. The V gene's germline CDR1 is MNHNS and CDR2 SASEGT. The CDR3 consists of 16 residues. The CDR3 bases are TGTGCCAGCAGTGAAGTCGGGACAGGGAAGGGCTATGGCTACACCTTC. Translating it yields CASSEVGTGKGYGYTF.

The CDR3 is CASSTWDSQETQYF. CDR3 nucleotides: TGTGCCAGTAGTACCTGGGACAGCCAAGAGACCCAGTACTTC. This chain uses TRBV19 with TRBJ2-5; 7 bases agree with TRBD1. Per germline, CDR1 LNHDA and CDR2 SQIVND (reference sequence). There are 14 residues in the CDR3. V dropped 4 bases and J dropped 1; count of bases not matched to a gene: 3.

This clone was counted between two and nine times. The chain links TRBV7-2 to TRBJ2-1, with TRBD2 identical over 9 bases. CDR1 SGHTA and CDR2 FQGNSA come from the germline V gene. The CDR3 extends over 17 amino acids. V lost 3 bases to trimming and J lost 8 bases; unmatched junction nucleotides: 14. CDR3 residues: CASSLGPGRGGQYEQFF. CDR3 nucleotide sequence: TGTGCCAGCAGCTTGGGACCCGGGCGGGGGGGCCAGTATGAGCAGTTCTTC.

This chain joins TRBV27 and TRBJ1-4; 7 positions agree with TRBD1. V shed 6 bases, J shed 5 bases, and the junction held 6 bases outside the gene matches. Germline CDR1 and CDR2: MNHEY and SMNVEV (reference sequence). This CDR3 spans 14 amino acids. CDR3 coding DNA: TGTGCCAGCAGCCGGACAGGAAAAAATGAAAAACTGTTTTTT. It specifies CASSRTGKNEKLFF.

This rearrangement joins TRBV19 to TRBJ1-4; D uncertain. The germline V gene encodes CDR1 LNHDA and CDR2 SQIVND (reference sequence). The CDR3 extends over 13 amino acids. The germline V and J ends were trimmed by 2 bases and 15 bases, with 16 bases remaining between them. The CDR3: CASSISKGGPLFF. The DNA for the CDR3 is TGTGCCAGTAGTATATCGAAAGGAGGCCCATTGTTTTTT.

The CDR3 DNA is TGTGCCAGCAGTCCCGGGAATCAGCCCCAGCATTTT. Translating gives CASSPGNQPQHF. The chain links TRBV14 to TRBJ1-5; D unclear. This CDR3 region has 12 residues. Trimming left V 6 bases short and J 4 bases short, with 7 bases between. Germline CDR1 and CDR2: SGHDN and FVKESK.

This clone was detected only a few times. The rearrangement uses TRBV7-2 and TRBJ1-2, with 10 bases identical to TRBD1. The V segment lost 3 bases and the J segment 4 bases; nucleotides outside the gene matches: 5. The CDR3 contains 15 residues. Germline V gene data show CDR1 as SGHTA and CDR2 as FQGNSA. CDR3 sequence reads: CASSLGGQGRYGYTF. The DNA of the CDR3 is TGTGCCAGCAGCTTGGGGGGACAGGGGCGCTATGGCTACACCTTC.

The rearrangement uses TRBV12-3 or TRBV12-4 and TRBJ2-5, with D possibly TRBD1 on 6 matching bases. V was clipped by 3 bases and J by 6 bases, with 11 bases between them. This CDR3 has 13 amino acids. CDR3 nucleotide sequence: TGTGCCAGCAGTTTGAGCGGACAGCAGACCCAGTACTTC. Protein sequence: CASSLSGQQTQYF.

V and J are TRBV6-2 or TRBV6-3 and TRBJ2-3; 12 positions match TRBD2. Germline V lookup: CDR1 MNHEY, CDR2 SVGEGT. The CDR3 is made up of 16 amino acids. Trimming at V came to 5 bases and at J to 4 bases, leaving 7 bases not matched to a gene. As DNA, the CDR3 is TGTGCCAGCAGTGATCCTAGCGGGGGGGCCGCAGATACGCAGTATTTT. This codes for CASSDPSGGAADTQYF.

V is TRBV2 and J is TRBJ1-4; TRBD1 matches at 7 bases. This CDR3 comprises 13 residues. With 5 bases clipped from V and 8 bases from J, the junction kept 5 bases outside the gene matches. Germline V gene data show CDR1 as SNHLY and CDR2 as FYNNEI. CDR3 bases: TGTGCCAGCAGTTCCGACAGGGACGAAAAACTGTTTTTT. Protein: CASSSDRDEKLFF.

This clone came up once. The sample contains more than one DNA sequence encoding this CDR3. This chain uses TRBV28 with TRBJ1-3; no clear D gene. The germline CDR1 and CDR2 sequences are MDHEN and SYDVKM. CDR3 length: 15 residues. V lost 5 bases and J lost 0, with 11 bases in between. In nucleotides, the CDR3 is TGTGCCAGCAGTCCCTCAACGGGCTCTGGAAACACCATATATTTT. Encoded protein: CASSPSTGSGNTIYF. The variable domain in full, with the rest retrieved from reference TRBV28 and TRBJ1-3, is DVKVTQSSRYLVKRTGEKVFLECVQDMDHENMFWYRQDPGLGLRLIYFSYDVKMKEKGDIPEGYSVSREKKERFSLILESASTNQTSMYLCASSPSTGSGNTIYFGEGSWLTVV.

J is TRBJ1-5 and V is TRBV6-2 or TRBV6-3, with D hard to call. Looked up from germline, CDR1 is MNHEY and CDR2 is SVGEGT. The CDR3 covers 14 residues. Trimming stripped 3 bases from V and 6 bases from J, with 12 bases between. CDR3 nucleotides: TGTGCCAGCAGTTATGGTTTGAGCGGTCAGCCCCAGCATTTT. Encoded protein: CASSYGLSGQPQHF.

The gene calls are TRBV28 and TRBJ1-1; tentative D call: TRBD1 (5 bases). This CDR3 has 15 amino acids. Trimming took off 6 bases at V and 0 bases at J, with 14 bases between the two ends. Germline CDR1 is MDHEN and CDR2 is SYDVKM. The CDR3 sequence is CASRRPQGMNTEAFF. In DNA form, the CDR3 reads TGTGCCAGCAGACGCCCTCAGGGCATGAACACTGAAGCTTTCTTT.

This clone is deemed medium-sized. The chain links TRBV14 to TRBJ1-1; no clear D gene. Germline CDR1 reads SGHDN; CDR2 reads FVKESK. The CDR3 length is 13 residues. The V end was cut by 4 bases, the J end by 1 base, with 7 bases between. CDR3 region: CASSLTANTEAFF. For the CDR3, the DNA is TGTGCCAGCAGCCTAACAGCGAACACTGAAGCTTTCTTT.

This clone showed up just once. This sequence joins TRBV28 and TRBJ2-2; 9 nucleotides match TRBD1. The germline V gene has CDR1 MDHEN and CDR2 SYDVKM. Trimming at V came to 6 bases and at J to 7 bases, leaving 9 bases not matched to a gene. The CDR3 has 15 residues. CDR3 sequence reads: CASSLATGGIGELFF. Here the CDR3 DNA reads TGTGCCAGCAGCCTAGCGACAGGGGGAATCGGGGAGCTGTTTTTT.

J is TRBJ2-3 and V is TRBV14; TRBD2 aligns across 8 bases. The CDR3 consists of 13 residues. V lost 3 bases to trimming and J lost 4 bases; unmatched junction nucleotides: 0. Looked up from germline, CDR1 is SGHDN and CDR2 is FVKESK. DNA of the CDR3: TGTGCCAGCAGCCAGGGACTAGCAGATACGCAGTATTTT. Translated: CASSQGLADTQYF.

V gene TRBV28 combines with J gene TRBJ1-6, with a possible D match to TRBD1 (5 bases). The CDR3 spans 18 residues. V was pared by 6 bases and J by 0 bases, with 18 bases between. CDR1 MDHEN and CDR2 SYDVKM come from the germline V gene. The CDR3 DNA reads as TGTGCCAGCAGACAAGGTGTTCAGGGAAGCTCCTATAATTCACCCCTCCACTTT. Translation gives CASRQGVQGSSYNSPLHF.

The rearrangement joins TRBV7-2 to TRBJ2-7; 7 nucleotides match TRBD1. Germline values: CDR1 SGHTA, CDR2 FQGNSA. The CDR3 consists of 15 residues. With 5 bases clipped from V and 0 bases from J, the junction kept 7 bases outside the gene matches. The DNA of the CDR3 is TGTGCCAGCAGCCCCGGACAGGACCCCTCCTACGAGCAGTACTTC. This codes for CASSPGQDPSYEQYF. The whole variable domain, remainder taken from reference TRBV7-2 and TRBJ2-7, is GAGVSQSPSNKVTEKGKDVELRCDPISGHTALYWYRQSLGQGLEFLIYFQGNSAPDKSGLPSDRFSAERTGGSVSTLTIQRTQQEDSAVYLCASSPGQDPSYEQYFGPGTRLTVT.

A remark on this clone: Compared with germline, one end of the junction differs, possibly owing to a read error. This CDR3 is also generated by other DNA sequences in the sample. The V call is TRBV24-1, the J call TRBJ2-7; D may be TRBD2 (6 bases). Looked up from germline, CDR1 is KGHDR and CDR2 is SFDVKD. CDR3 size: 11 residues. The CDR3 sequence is CATSAGYEQYF. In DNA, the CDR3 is TGTGCCACTAGTGCGGGGTACGAGCAGTACTTC.

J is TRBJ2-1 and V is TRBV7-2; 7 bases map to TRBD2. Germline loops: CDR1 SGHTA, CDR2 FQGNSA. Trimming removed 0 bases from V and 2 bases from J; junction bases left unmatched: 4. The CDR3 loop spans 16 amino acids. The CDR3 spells CASSLAMGGAYNEQFF. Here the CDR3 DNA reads TGTGCCAGCAGCTTAGCGATGGGGGGGGCCTACAATGAGCAGTTCTTC.

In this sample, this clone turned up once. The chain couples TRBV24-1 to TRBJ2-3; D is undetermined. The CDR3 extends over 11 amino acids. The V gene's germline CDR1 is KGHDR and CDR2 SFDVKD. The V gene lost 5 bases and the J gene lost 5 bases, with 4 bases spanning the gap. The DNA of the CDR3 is TGTGCCACCAGTGGTCAAGATACGCAGTATTTT. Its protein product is CATSGQDTQYF.

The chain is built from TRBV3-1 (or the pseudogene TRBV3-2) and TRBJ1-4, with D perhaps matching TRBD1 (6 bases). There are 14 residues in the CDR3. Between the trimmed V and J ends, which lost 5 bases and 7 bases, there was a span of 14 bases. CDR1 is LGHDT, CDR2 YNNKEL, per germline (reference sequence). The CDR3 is CASSAGESGEKLFF. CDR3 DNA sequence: TGTGCCAGCAGCGCAGGGGAGTCGGGTGAAAAACTGTTTTTT.

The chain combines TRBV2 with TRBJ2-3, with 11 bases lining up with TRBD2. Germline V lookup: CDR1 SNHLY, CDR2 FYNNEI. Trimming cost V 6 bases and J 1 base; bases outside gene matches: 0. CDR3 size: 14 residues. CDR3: CASRLAGGTDTQYF. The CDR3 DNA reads TGTGCCAGCAGACTAGCGGGGGGCACAGATACGCAGTATTTT.